The 19 T cell receptor beta chains listed next were all sequenced from one sample in a study of OX40 agonist ivuxolimab in advanced cancers. TCRdb's copy holds only in-frame clones and misses some; the assay was immunoSEQ multiplex PCR. The table shows around 40,000 clones, with 65% to 85% occurring only once. The material was CD4+ or CD8+ T cells sorted from blood, obtained in a trial of the OX40 agonist ivuxolimab. These receptors were obtained from an adult with an advanced solid tumor such as melanoma, head and neck, liver or kidney cancer.

This clone has a single count. The chain combines TRBV14 with TRBJ2-5, with a possible D match to TRBD1 (6 bases). CDR3 length: 17 amino acids. Deletions cut 4 bases from V and 3 bases from J, with 21 bases between. Per germline, CDR1 SGHDN and CDR2 FVKESK. The CDR3 protein is CASSPLSPGAQKETQYF. CDR3 sequence (DNA): TGTGCCAGCAGCCCCCTAAGCCCAGGGGCGCAAAAAGAGACCCAGTACTTC.

The rearrangement joins TRBV28 to TRBJ2-7, with 8 bases fitting TRBD1. This CDR3 contains 14 residues. Germline V CDR1 and CDR2: MDHEN, SYDVKM. Trimming at V came to 3 bases and at J to 5 bases, leaving 6 bases not matched to a gene. CDR3 in amino acids: CASSLGQVWDEQYF. CDR3 DNA sequence: TGTGCCAGCAGTTTGGGACAGGTTTGGGACGAGCAGTACTTC.

The chain recombines TRBV5-1 with TRBJ2-5; TRBD2 matches at 7 bases. The germline V gene encodes CDR1 SGHRS and CDR2 YFSETQ. This CDR3 comprises 15 residues. The trim removed 0 bases at V and 2 bases at J, leaving 4 bases unmatched. CDR3 bases: TGCGCCAGCAGCTTGGGCTCTAGCGGACAAGAGACCCAGTACTTC. Residues: CASSLGSSGQETQYF.

The chain has TRBV6-1 and TRBJ1-1; D remains ambiguous. Germline lookup yields CDR1 MNHNS and CDR2 SASEGT. The CDR3 has 15 residues. V gave up 10 bases and J gave up 1 base, with 19 bases separating them. CDR3 nucleotide sequence: TGTGCCACCCTCGGCCAGCTCAGGCGGAACACTGAAGCTTTCTTT. Residues: CATLGQLRRNTEAFF.

This clone was observed a single time. V usage is TRBV4-3 and J usage is TRBJ2-4; D is tentatively TRBD1 or TRBD2 (5 bases each). Trimming shortened V by 1 base and J by 3 bases, and 16 bases separated the two germline ends. This CDR3 is built from 17 residues. CDR1 and CDR2 from the germline V gene are LGHNA and YSLEER. The CDR3 spells CASSQVFGDGGKNIQYF. Written as DNA, the CDR3 is TGCGCCAGCAGCCAAGTCTTCGGGGACGGTGGCAAAAACATTCAGTACTTC.

CDR3 nucleotides: TGTGCCAGCAGCACCCGGTTGGACTTCTACTCCTACAATGAGCAGTTCTTC. Protein: CASSTRLDFYSYNEQFF. The genes are TRBV5-4 and TRBJ2-1, with D maybe TRBD2 (5 bases). Germline V lookup: CDR1 SGHNT, CDR2 YYREEE (reference sequence). The V end lost 4 bases, the J end lost 0 bases, and 17 bases lay between the germline ends. The CDR3 has 17 amino acids.

V is TRBV6-1 and J is TRBJ2-5, with D maybe TRBD2 (6 bases). This CDR3 is 15 amino acids long. The V gene's germline CDR1 is MNHNS and CDR2 SASEGT. V shed 6 bases and J shed 5 bases, with 19 bases lying between them. The DNA of the CDR3 is TGTGCCAGCAGAGATACCGGGACTGGTGGGGAGACCCAGTACTTC. Its protein is CASRDTGTGGETQYF.

The chain carries TRBV4-3 and TRBJ2-1; 7 positions agree with TRBD2. Unmatched junction bases numbered 9, after V lost 0 bases and J lost 7 bases. CDR1 is LGHNA, CDR2 YSLEER, per germline. The CDR3 runs to 16 residues. CDR3 coding DNA: TGCGCCAGCAGCCAAGATGGGAGGGGTAGGGAAAATGAGCAGTTCTTC. This codes for CASSQDGRGRENEQFF.

The chain uses TRBV2 and TRBJ2-5, with no clear D. The CDR3 spans 14 residues. Trimming shortened V by 5 bases and J by 1 base, and 11 bases separated the two germline ends. Germline V gene lookup returns CDR1 SNHLY and CDR2 FYNNEI. The CDR3 DNA sequence: TGTGCCAGCAGTTGGGCTCTCCCCCAAGAGACCCAGTACTTC. Translation: CASSWALPQETQYF.

CDR3: CSVFLRDRETQYF. The CDR3, as DNA: TGCAGCGTTTTCCTCAGGGATCGAGAGACCCAGTACTTC. The V gene is TRBV29-1, the J gene TRBJ2-5, with a weak D call TRBD1 (5 bases). Trimming stripped 5 bases from V and 4 bases from J, with 14 bases between. This CDR3 comprises 13 residues. Germline V CDR1 and CDR2: SQVTM, ANQGSEA.

The chain employs TRBV30 and TRBJ2-1; TRBD2 matches at 7 bases. CDR1 and CDR2 from the germline V gene are GTSNPN and SVGIG (reference sequence). With 2 bases clipped from V and 9 bases from J, the junction kept 7 bases outside the gene matches. The CDR3 covers 13 residues. CDR3 residues: CAWSTAGAGEQFF. The CDR3 bases are TGTGCCTGGAGTACCGCGGGAGCGGGTGAGCAGTTCTTC.

In its sample, this clone was seen a few times. The V and J genes are TRBV6-5 and TRBJ1-5; 7 bases match TRBD1. This CDR3 contains 14 residues. Germline assignment: CDR1 MNHEY and CDR2 SVGAGI. V gave up 6 bases and J gave up 2 bases; unmatched junction bases: 4. As DNA, the CDR3 is TGTGCCAGCAGACGCGGACAGGGCAATCAGCCCCAGCATTTT. This translates into CASRRGQGNQPQHF.

There are a few counts of this clone. V usage is TRBV5-1 and J usage is TRBJ2-7; D is undetermined. The V end was cut by 4 bases, the J end by 6 bases, with 14 bases between. The CDR3 sequence is 13 residues long. The germline V gene encodes CDR1 SGHRS and CDR2 YFSETQ. DNA for the CDR3: TGCGCCAGCAGCCGACCGGAGATCCCCGAGCAGTACTTC. Its protein product is CASSRPEIPEQYF.

The J gene is TRBJ2-5, the V gene TRBV2, with no clear D. The germline V gene encodes CDR1 SNHLY and CDR2 FYNNEI. Trimming left V 1 base short and J 6 bases short, with 15 bases between. The CDR3 is 15 amino acids. Here the CDR3 DNA reads TGTGCCAGCAGTGAAGGGACCTCGTTCGGGCAGACCCAGTACTTC. It translates to CASSEGTSFGQTQYF. Full variable domain (outside the CDR3, taken from reference TRBV2 and TRBJ2-5): EPEVTQTPSHQVTQMGQEVILRCVPISNHLYFYWYRQILGQKVEFLVSFYNNEISEKSEIFDDQFSVERPDGSNFTLKIRSTKLEDSAMYFCASSEGTSFGQTQYFGPGTRLLVL.

The genes are TRBV5-1 and TRBJ2-2, with 7 positions matching TRBD2. V shed 1 base and J 3 bases; nucleotides not matched to a gene: 3. CDR3 size: 15 residues. Germline V lookup: CDR1 SGHRS, CDR2 YFSETQ. CDR3: CASSLNGGDTGELFF. The CDR3 DNA sequence: TGCGCCAGCAGCTTGAATGGGGGGGACACCGGGGAGCTGTTTTTT.

This clone was seen a single time. J is TRBJ2-7 and V is TRBV6-1; no clear D. The germline gives CDR1 MNHNS, CDR2 SASEGT. This CDR3 has 13 residues. The V end was cut by 6 bases, the J end by 0 bases, with 9 bases between. The CDR3, as DNA: TGTGCCAGCAGCGACTGGAACTCCTACGAGCAGTACTTC. Amino acid sequence: CASSDWNSYEQYF.

The chain is built from TRBV2 and TRBJ2-5; no clear D. The CDR3 contains 13 residues. In germline, CDR1 is SNHLY, CDR2 FYNNEI. Trimming took 4 bases from V and 4 from J, leaving 10 bases between them. CDR3 sequence reads: CASSVAEVETQYF. DNA for the CDR3: TGTGCCAGCAGTGTGGCAGAGGTAGAGACCCAGTACTTC.

The chain uses TRBV28 and TRBJ2-2; TRBD2 might be the D (6 bases). Deletions cut 6 bases from V and 4 bases from J, with 9 bases between. Germline CDR1 MDHEN, CDR2 SYDVKM. The CDR3 length is 13 residues. The CDR3 region is CASRAGSTGELFF. Here the CDR3 DNA reads TGTGCCAGCAGGGCCGGGAGCACCGGGGAGCTGTTTTTT. The whole variable domain, remainder taken from reference TRBV28 and TRBJ2-2, is DVKVTQSSRYLVKRTGEKVFLECVQDMDHENMFWYRQDPGLGLRLIYFSYDVKMKEKGDIPEGYSVSREKKERFSLILESASTNQTSMYLCASRAGSTGELFFGEGSRLTVL.

This clone has a single count. V usage is TRBV6-6 and J usage is TRBJ2-7; 9 bases match TRBD1. V dropped 6 bases and J dropped 5; count of bases not matched to a gene: 11. Per the germline V gene, CDR1 is MNHNY and CDR2 is SVGAGI (reference sequence). The CDR3 is 15 residues long. The CDR3 region has the DNA TGTGCCAGCAGCCGGTCCGGGACAGGGCCCCACGAGCAGTACTTC. Its protein is CASSRSGTGPHEQYF.